What follows is one T cell receptor beta chain and its context. It lacks a known antigen. It has no much larger one-base neighbor in the sample; base qualities were not kept. Taken from cysteine to phenylalanine, the CDR3 has 15 residues. Of all the DNA, just the CDR3 is kept, 45 bases in frame from base 1. According to the germline V gene (reference sequence), CDR1 reads MNHEY and CDR2 reads SMNVEV. V was cut back by 3 bases and J by 0 bases, leaving a gap of 6 bases between them. The cohort consisted of more than 650 healthy bone marrow donors. At the time of sampling, all cohort members were nominally healthy, though unrecorded immune exposures were likely present. The donor tested CMV seronegative and was one of the 352 seronegative cohort members. A peripheral blood sample was collected from each donor, and TCR beta sequencing was performed on peripheral blood mononuclear cells. Genomic DNA extraction from the blood cell samples was performed with the Qiagen DNeasy Blood Extraction Kit.

The data belong to a study of cytomegalovirus exposure and HLA in healthy donors (dated by TCRdb to 2015 to 2018). Context from the whole study: According to an earlier analysis of a few hundred of the donors, roughly 180 million T cells yielded 95 million to 140 million unique TCR beta sequences and approximately 300 Gb of sequence data. Because of strong linkage in the cohort, roughly 5 DR-DQ haplotypes were treated as single units for association and clustering. Rather than drawing on any new phenotypic data, the later analysis identified candidate immune exposures from TCR beta sequences and the way those sequences occurred across donors. Using immunosequencing, the study profiled T cell repertoires from 640 or so subjects and related those repertoires to cytomegalovirus serostatus. Genome-wide SNP genotypes for about 65% of the 666 donors were used in a later genetic analysis, which treated that subset as a discovery cohort. Of the roughly 420 genotyped donors, 81% were placed in the genetic ancestry cluster associated with self-reported Caucasian donors. HLA typing covered class I and class II loci at four-digit resolution. Every discovery cohort repertoire had been produced on one sequencing platform. To study patterns of TCR occurrence, a later analysis re-analyzed previously published TCR beta repertoires from 550 to 800 donors and added high-resolution HLA genotyping. An early release covering roughly 600 HLA-typed donors comprised about 300 gigabases of sequencing data and tens of millions of unique TCR sequences. The study combined high-throughput TCR immunosequencing, statistical association of individual TCRs with disease status, and machine learning to predict cytomegalovirus infection status. The study was designed to test whether signatures of past pathogen exposure could be identified by cataloging public T cell receptors. In addition to the first cohort of around 670 subjects, a separate validation cohort of around 110 different subjects was used. On average, around 240,000 unique TCR beta nucleotide sequences were sequenced per donor among 350 to 400 genotyped donors of the cohort, with around 19% of those sequences being non-productive. Donor age, sex, ethnicity and CMV serostatus were compiled together with the repertoire data. The number of typed donors differed by locus: roughly 629-640 for A, B, C, DRB1 and DQB1; 522 for DQA1; roughly 600 for DPA1; and about 450 for DPB1. An earlier analysis of some 500 of the donors applied high-throughput TCR beta sequencing to assess whether each TCR beta V gene segment acted as functional or pseudogenic. The research as a whole found: The authors suggested that the approach could potentially be extended to other disease states and immunological phenotypes. Assigning TCR associations to individual alleles was difficult when HLA alleles, especially DR and DQ, strongly co-occurred. An association between a missense DCLRE1C variant and V-gene and J-gene trimming of TCR beta chains was found in a later genetic analysis and replicated in an independent cohort. Three of the identified cytomegalovirus-associated TCR beta chains were confirmed in vitro to be specific for cytomegalovirus antigens. In a later analysis, HLA-associated TCR beta chains showed more clonal expansion and lower generation probabilities than non-associated chains that were equally common. In a later analysis, most CMV-associated TCR beta chains were found to appear HLA-restricted, with HLA associations seemingly driven largely by CMV exposure. Most TCR sequences were observed very rarely across donors, whereas some public TCRs were present in many individuals. In a later analysis, TCR association rates were found to vary across HLA loci, with the most associated TCRs seen for DRB1 alleles and the fewest for HLA-C alleles. HLA typing was unavailable for some donors at each locus, so association tests used only the typed subset. An earlier analysis of around 540 of the donors showed that most TCR beta V segments appeared in productive rearrangements either about 90% or about 30% of the time, which broadly matched IMGT annotations. In a later genetic analysis, fewer N-insertions in productive TCRs were reported among donors in an Asian-associated ancestry cluster than the approximately 710-donor mean. The sequencing pipeline was judged likely to have produced a cluster of highly shared sequence variants as a technical artifact. In both the original and validation cohorts, the classifier was reported to diagnose cytomegalovirus status with high specificity and sensitivity. In the study, 150 to 200 TCR beta chains were listed as associated with cytomegalovirus. The presence/absence analyses assumed that sequencing depth was roughly uniform across donors, and that assumption may not be true. Correlated functional status among segregating V segments might reflect linkage disequilibrium, but an unknown experimental factor could not be ruled out. Because counts were too low, under 20 rarely observed V segments, including chromosome 9 orphons, were left out of the earlier analysis of 500 to 650 of the donors. According to a later analysis, parvovirus B19, influenza, CMV and Epstein-Barr virus appeared linked to several top co-occurrence clusters. A later analysis associated around 16,000 TCR beta sequences with specific HLA alleles at a false discovery rate of 0.05. Immune exposure information for the cohort was limited to CMV serostatus. This cohort had only TCR beta chains sequenced, and the lack of alpha or paired-chain data limited which features could be detected. Some IMGT-functional V segments, including TRBV6-2 and TRBV6-3, could not be told apart with the 87-base-pair reads, so those segments were excluded. A further reported finding was that TCR beta sequences accurately predicted the HLA-A and HLA-B alleles for most subjects in the first cohort.

Library construction relied on the immunoSEQ multiplex PCR assay. A mixture of 60 forward primers for TCR Vbeta segments and 13 reverse primers for TCR Jbeta segments was used in the multiplex PCR. A multiplex PCR assay on genomic DNA amplified the CDR3 region of rearranged TCR beta genes. Amplified TCR beta libraries were sequenced as 87-base-pair reads on the Illumina HiSeq System. The authors' analysis ran thus. A later analysis tallied approximately 87 million unique TCR beta chains across the 600 to 700 repertoires, and approximately 9.9 million of those chains were shared by two or more donors. To remove PCR and sequencing errors, raw reads were error-corrected and collapsed into unique sequences using a nearest-neighbor algorithm that merged closely related sequences. To assign V, D and J gene segments, CDR3 sequences were aligned to IMGT reference sequences. Each retained sequence needed at least a six-nucleotide match to both a V gene segment and a J gene segment. Rearrangements were called productive when the CDR3 lacked stop codons and stayed in frame with V and J; all others were non-productive. Following IMGT convention, CDR3 was defined as the stretch from the second conserved V-encoded cysteine to the conserved J-encoded phenylalanine. Sequences without an unambiguous match to a single V gene segment were excluded from the earlier analysis of 450 to 650 of the donors. In an earlier analysis of almost 600 of the donors, a V segment was called functional when productive rearrangements were above 56.7%, and segregating when the standard deviation between donors exceeded 5%. A statistical classification framework was developed to diagnose cytomegalovirus status using the catalog of TCR beta chain sequences. A later analysis assigned V and J genes by comparing TCR nucleotide sequences with IMGT/GENE-DB human TR gene sequences. Using the TCRdist pipeline, a later analysis assigned CDR3 sequences along with most-parsimonious VDJ recombination scenarios. In a later analysis, each TCR beta chain was defined by its CDR3 amino acid sequence together with its V-gene family, and reads without a unique V-gene family were excluded. As a way to deal with suspected cross-contamination and a sequencing artifact, a later analysis dropped roughly 600 nucleotide sequences that were highly shared and had low generation probability. In a later analysis, a clonal expansion index for each public chain was calculated from normalized within-repertoire ranks of inferred template counts. In a later analysis, generation probabilities were computed using a VDJ recombination model fitted to out-of-frame rearrangements, and the results were checked against IGoR. In a later analysis, hypergeometric tests were used to score TCR-TCR, TCR-HLA and TCR-CMV co-occurrence, with a repertoire-size bias correction applied to TCR pairs. To estimate false discovery rates, a later analysis permuted the HLA or CMV assignments 20 times. In a later analysis, co-occurring TCRs were grouped using DBSCAN, and TCRdist sequence similarity was added for clustering within HLA-allele-positive subsets. Co-occurrence clustering excluded repertoires with fewer than 30,000 or more than 120,000 public chains, plus five with anomalous nucleotide sharing. This is the immuneACCESS table as TCRdb keeps it, with only in-frame sequences that have V and J called. A part of the clones is gone; compared with another copy, unresolved V genes explain less than half, and the rest is unexplained. V, J and clone size reflect that table, while D and trimming were determined from the DNA. The sample yields fewer than 150,000 clones; 82% were counted once. The ten biggest clones cover 2% to 3% of the sample.

Sequencing used PBMCs. The rearrangement combines TRBV27 with TRBJ2-6, with no reliable assignment of the D segment. This receptor was obtained from a woman aged 18-29 years in good health and CMV-seronegative. The DNA reads TGTGCCAGCAGTTTTCGTTTCTCTGGGGCCAACGTCCTGACTTTC. It specifies CASSFRFSGANVLTF.